Detailed here is one TCR beta chain. Its antigen is as yet unknown. A junction boundary mismatches the germline segment, possibly from a read error. CDR1 and CDR2 from the germline V gene are KGHSH and LQKENI. The CDR3 contains 19 residues. The table came from immunoSEQ multiplex PCR; TCRdb's copy has only in-frame clones and leaves some out. The profile shows about 150,000 clones, approximately 90% of them singletons. The data were obtained in a study of T cell responses to AZD1222 COVID-19 vaccine. General study points: Nearly half of the spike-specific TCRs reportedly recognize variant regions that carry no mutations.

The sequence was obtained from an adult who received the AZD1222 COVID-19 vaccine. The V and J genes are TRBV18 and TRBJ2-5; D is tentatively TRBD1 or TRBD2 (5 bases each). The specimen was peripheral blood, collected 28 days after the second AZD1222 dose. The CDR3 protein is CASSPRVPGPGRVQKTQYF. The CDR3 DNA is TGTGCCAGCTCACCAAGGGTTCCGGGTCCGGGGCGCGTCCAAAAGACCCAGTACTTC.